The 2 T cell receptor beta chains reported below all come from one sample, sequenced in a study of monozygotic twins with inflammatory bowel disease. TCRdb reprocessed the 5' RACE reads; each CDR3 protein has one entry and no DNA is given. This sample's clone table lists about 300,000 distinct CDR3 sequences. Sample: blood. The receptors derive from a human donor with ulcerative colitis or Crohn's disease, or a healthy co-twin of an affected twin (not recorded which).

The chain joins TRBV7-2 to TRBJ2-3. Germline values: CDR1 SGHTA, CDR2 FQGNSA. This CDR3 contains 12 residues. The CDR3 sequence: CASSLWFGAQYF.

The CDR3 loop reads CASSQGLTARADTQYF. The chain employs TRBV3-1 and TRBJ2-3; TCRdb designates TRBD1, a call that cannot be tested without DNA. Per germline, CDR1 LGHDT and CDR2 YNNKEL (reference sequence). The CDR3 is made up of 16 amino acids.